The 24 T cell receptor beta chains given below trace back to one sample, sequenced in a study of T cells after yellow fever vaccination. Each CDR3 protein is one row after TCRdb ran MiXCR on the 5' RACE reads. In the table there are a few hundred thousand distinct CDR3 sequences, approximately 16% of which are singletons. Here the sequenced sample was PBMCs, taken 4 to 5 days after the first yellow fever vaccination. The source of these receptors is a man younger than 35 who received the YFV17D yellow fever vaccine.

This chain joins TRBV12-5 and TRBJ2-3; D possibly corresponds to TRBD1 (5 bases). There are 17 residues in the CDR3. Germline assignment: CDR1 LGHNT and CDR2 FRNRAP. Trimming pared 3 bases from V and 2 bases from J, leaving 18 bases between. The CDR3 spells CASGFLQLGLNTDTQYF. The CDR3 DNA is TGTGCTAGTGGTTTTTTGCAGTTGGGGCTAAACACAGATACGCAGTATTTT.

This clonotype showed up many times. J is TRBJ2-5 and V is TRBV5-1; D possibly corresponds to TRBD2 (7 bases). CDR1 is SGHRS and CDR2 is YFSETQ in the germline V gene. V shed 7 bases and J shed 5 bases, with 21 bases lying between them. This CDR3 contains 15 residues. The CDR3 region is CASGSLGGAGETQYF. DNA for the CDR3: TGCGCCAGCGGATCCCTGGGGGGGGCCGGGGAGACCCAGTACTTC.

The chain joins TRBV12-5 to TRBJ2-5, with 7 nucleotides matching TRBD1. The germline gives CDR1 LGHNT, CDR2 FRNRAP. CDR3 length: 15 amino acids. The CDR3 DNA follows: TGTGCCTGCAGCCAAACAGGGGACCTCCAAGAGACCCAGTACTTC. It specifies CACSQTGDLQETQYF. The whole variable domain, remainder taken from reference TRBV12-5 and TRBJ2-5, is DARVTQTPRHKVTEMGQEVTMRCQPILGHNTVFWYRQTMMQGLELLAYFRNRAPLDDSGMPKDRFSAEMPDATLATLKIQPSEPRDSAVYFCACSQTGDLQETQYFGPGTRLLVL.

This clonotype was seen more than once but under ten times. V usage is TRBV2 and J usage is TRBJ1-2; D ambiguous. The CDR3 runs to 12 residues. Germline V gene lookup returns CDR1 SNHLY and CDR2 FYNNEI. With 4 bases removed from V and 10 bases from J, the gap between germline ends came to 13 bases. CDR3 in amino acids: CASSATTSPYTF. In DNA, the CDR3 is TGTGCCAGCAGTGCGACGACATCCCCCTACACCTTC.

This chain uses TRBV4-1 with TRBJ2-2, with TRBD2 matching over 9 bases. Germline V gene data show CDR1 as MGHRA and CDR2 as YSYEKL. Trimming cost V 1 base and J 4 bases; bases outside gene matches: 13. The CDR3 is 19 residues long. The CDR3 region is CASSQALRRGGRGTGELFF. The CDR3 bases are TGCGCCAGCAGCCAAGCATTGCGGCGGGGGGGCCGGGGCACCGGGGAGCTGTTTTTT.

The V and J genes are TRBV4-1 and TRBJ2-1; D gene unclear. The CDR3 runs 15 residues. The V end was cut by 0 bases, the J end by 4 bases, with 10 bases between. The germline CDR1 and CDR2 sequences are MGHRA and YSYEKL. The CDR3 loop reads CASSQDRQEYNEQFF. The CDR3 nucleotides are TGCGCCAGCAGCCAAGATCGGCAAGAATACAATGAGCAGTTCTTC.

The table lists this clonotype with a few counts. J is TRBJ2-2 and V is TRBV6-1, with a possible D match to TRBD1 (6 bases). This CDR3 region has 18 residues. Germline loops: CDR1 MNHNS, CDR2 SASEGT. V was pared by 0 bases and J by 5 bases, with 19 bases between. The CDR3 bases are TGTGCCAGCAGTGAAGCCCCGGCAGGGGCCTTGAGTACCGGGGAGCTGTTTTTT. It yields the protein CASSEAPAGALSTGELFF.

This clonotype was found a few times. The rearrangement uses TRBV15 and TRBJ2-2; D is perhaps TRBD2 (6 bases). Trimming pared 4 bases from V and 1 base from J, leaving 16 bases between. Germline lookup yields CDR1 LNHNV and CDR2 YYDKDF (reference sequence). The CDR3 runs 17 residues. For the CDR3, the DNA is TGTGCCACCAGCATGATTCCAGCGGGTTGGAACACCGGGGAGCTGTTTTTT. Its translation is CATSMIPAGWNTGELFF.

The chain combines TRBV2 with TRBJ2-5; D possibly corresponds to TRBD1 (5 bases). The CDR3 spans 13 residues. Germline V gene lookup returns CDR1 SNHLY and CDR2 FYNNEI. Deletions cut 9 bases from V and 5 bases from J, with 16 bases between. In DNA form, the CDR3 reads TGTGCCAGAGCGACAGCTCTGAGGGAGACCCAGTACTTC. Its translation: CARATALRETQYF. Filled out from reference TRBV2 and TRBJ2-5, the complete variable domain reads EPEVTQTPSHQVTQMGQEVILRCVPISNHLYFYWYRQILGQKVEFLVSFYNNEISEKSEIFDDQFSVERPDGSNFTLKIRSTKLEDSAMYFCARATALRETQYFGPGTRLLVL.

This clonotype was counted between two and nine times. This chain joins TRBV5-6 and TRBJ2-7; either TRBD1 or TRBD2 may supply D (5 bases each). Germline CDR1 SGHDT, CDR2 YYEEEE. V lost 5 bases, J lost 8 bases, and 20 bases lay in between. The CDR3 spans 14 residues. The CDR3 sequence is CASSPTGTVSKQYF. As DNA, the CDR3 is TGTGCCAGCAGTCCTACCGGGACCGTAAGTAAGCAGTACTTC.

This clonotype was counted a single time. The chain carries TRBV12-3 or TRBV12-4 and TRBJ2-1; the match to TRBD1 covers 12 bases. The CDR3 runs to 15 residues. Unmatched junction bases numbered 4, after V lost 3 bases and J lost 7 bases. CDR3 in amino acids: CASSFAGQGANEQFF. CDR3 DNA sequence: TGTGCCAGCAGTTTTGCGGGACAGGGGGCAAATGAGCAGTTCTTC.

CDR3 loop: CASSQDFGRPDTQYF. The CDR3, as DNA: TGTGCCAGCAGCCAAGATTTCGGTCGACCCGATACGCAGTATTTT. The V gene is TRBV4-2, the J gene TRBJ2-3; D is uncertain. Germline lookup yields CDR1 LGHNA and CDR2 YNFKEQ. The V end was cut by 0 bases, the J end by 6 bases, with 13 bases between. The CDR3 is 15 residues long.

J is TRBJ1-1 and V is TRBV6-2 or TRBV6-3; maybe TRBD1 (5 bases). V was trimmed by 7 bases and J by 0 bases, leaving 12 bases between them. This CDR3 has 14 amino acids. Germline assignment: CDR1 MNHEY and CDR2 SVGEGT. The chain's CDR3 is CASTHGGLNTEAFF. The CDR3 DNA reads as TGTGCCAGCACCCACGGGGGTTTGAACACTGAAGCTTTCTTT.

This clonotype was seen only a few times. The J gene is TRBJ1-5, the V gene TRBV20-1; D call uncertain. Germline CDR1 reads DFQATT; CDR2 reads SNEGSKA (reference sequence). This CDR3 contains 14 residues. V lost 0 bases to trimming and J lost 5 bases, with 11 bases between them. CDR3 nucleotide sequence: TGCAGTGCTAGAGATCCAGGAACCGATCAGCCCCAGCATTTT. Translation gives CSARDPGTDQPQHF.

This clonotype was observed a handful of times. This rearrangement joins TRBV5-1 to TRBJ2-3; 9 bases line up with TRBD2. This CDR3 comprises 16 residues. J was trimmed by 2 bases and V by 4 bases; bases with no gene match: 8. Germline CDR1 reads SGHRS; CDR2 reads YFSETQ. In DNA form, the CDR3 reads TGCGCCAGCAGCCTTCACATAGCGGGGGACACAGATACGCAGTATTTT. Translation: CASSLHIAGDTDTQYF.

This clonotype came up a few times. The V gene is TRBV20-1, the J gene TRBJ1-3, with a weak D call TRBD1 (5 bases). CDR3 length equals 14 residues. The germline V gene encodes CDR1 DFQATT and CDR2 SNEGSKA (reference sequence). V was trimmed by 3 bases and J by 4 bases, leaving 13 bases between them. In DNA form, the CDR3 reads TGCAGTGCTAGGAGGGGTCGCTCGGGAAACACCATATATTTT. As protein: CSARRGRSGNTIYF.

The rearrangement links TRBV9 to TRBJ1-3; D is undetermined. V was trimmed by 0 bases and J by 0 bases, leaving 10 bases between them. The CDR3 consists of 16 residues. Germline V gene data show CDR1 as SGDLS and CDR2 as YYNGEE. The CDR3 coding sequence is TGTGCCAGCAGCGTAGGCGCGCGGGTCTCTGGAAACACCATATATTTT. It is translated as CASSVGARVSGNTIYF.

This clonotype was detected a few times. J is TRBJ1-5 and V is TRBV12-3 or TRBV12-4; no firm D call. The CDR3 covers 14 residues. The germline V and J ends were trimmed by 3 bases and 7 bases, with 13 bases remaining between them. The CDR3 reads CASSFGRFRQPQHF. CDR3 sequence (DNA): TGTGCCAGCAGTTTTGGACGGTTTAGACAGCCCCAGCATTTT.

Comments on this clonotype: The CDR3 does not end in the conserved phenylalanine or tryptophan, so this is likely a read error. V usage is TRBV7-9 and J usage is TRBJ2-1, with 10 positions matching TRBD2. The CDR3 sequence is 17 residues long. Germline CDR1 is SEHNR and CDR2 is FQNEAQ (reference sequence). V was clipped by 4 bases and J by 2 bases; unmatched bases: 8. CDR3 nucleotide sequence: TGTGCCAGCAGCTCGGGACGCACTAGCGGGGCCTACAATGAGCAGTTCTTA. Translated, it gives CASSSGRTSGAYNEQFL.

The CDR3, as DNA: TGCGCCAGCAGCTTAACGATGGGGGTTCAAGAGACCCAGTACTTC. This sequence encodes CASSLTMGVQETQYF. This sequence joins TRBV5-1 and TRBJ2-5; the D call may be TRBD1 or TRBD2 (5 bases each). Germline V lookup: CDR1 SGHRS, CDR2 YFSETQ. The CDR3 length is 15 residues. Trimming removed 2 bases from V and 2 bases from J, with 13 bases in between. The whole variable domain, remainder taken from reference TRBV5-1 and TRBJ2-5, is KAGVTQTPRYLIKTRGQQVTLSCSPISGHRSVSWYQQTPGQGLQFLFEYFSETQRNKGNFPGRFSGRQFSNSRSEMNVSTLELGDSALYLCASSLTMGVQETQYFGPGTRLLVL.

In its sample, this clonotype was seen a few times. The chain recombines TRBV4-3 with TRBJ1-5; D remains unclear. V gave up 3 bases and J gave up 2 bases, with 11 bases separating them. This CDR3 is built from 15 residues. Germline CDR1 and CDR2: LGHNA and YSLEER. The CDR3 here is CASSQTRQGNQPQHF. The CDR3 region has the DNA TGCGCCAGCAGCCAGACACGGCAGGGCAATCAGCCCCAGCATTTT.

The rearrangement links TRBV9 to TRBJ2-5, with 9 nucleotides matching TRBD2. Germline CDR1 SGDLS, CDR2 YYNGEE. The CDR3 sequence is 18 residues long. V was pared by 0 bases and J by 1 base, with 10 bases of the junction left unmatched. The CDR3 DNA is TGTGCCAGCAGCGTAGGATCCAGCGGGGGGACCATCCAAGAGACCCAGTACTTC. Residues: CASSVGSSGGTIQETQYF.

This clonotype was counted between two and nine times. The rearrangement uses TRBV4-3 and TRBJ2-7, with TRBD2 as a possible D gene (6 bases). This CDR3 contains 12 residues. Germline assignment: CDR1 LGHNA and CDR2 YSLEER. The germline V and J ends were trimmed by 4 bases and 9 bases, with 13 bases remaining between them. CDR3 protein: CASSRLGGRQYF. The CDR3 region has the DNA TGCGCCAGCAGCCGCTTGGGGGGACGGCAGTACTTC.

The V gene is TRBV4-3, the J gene TRBJ1-6, with a tentative D call TRBD1 (6 bases). Deletions cut 3 bases from V and 10 bases from J, with 16 bases between. The CDR3 loop spans 15 amino acids. Germline CDR1 is LGHNA and CDR2 is YSLEER. The CDR3 DNA sequence: TGCGCCAGCAGCCAGGTTCGGGGGGCTGGGTCACCCCTCCACTTT. It yields the protein CASSQVRGAGSPLHF.